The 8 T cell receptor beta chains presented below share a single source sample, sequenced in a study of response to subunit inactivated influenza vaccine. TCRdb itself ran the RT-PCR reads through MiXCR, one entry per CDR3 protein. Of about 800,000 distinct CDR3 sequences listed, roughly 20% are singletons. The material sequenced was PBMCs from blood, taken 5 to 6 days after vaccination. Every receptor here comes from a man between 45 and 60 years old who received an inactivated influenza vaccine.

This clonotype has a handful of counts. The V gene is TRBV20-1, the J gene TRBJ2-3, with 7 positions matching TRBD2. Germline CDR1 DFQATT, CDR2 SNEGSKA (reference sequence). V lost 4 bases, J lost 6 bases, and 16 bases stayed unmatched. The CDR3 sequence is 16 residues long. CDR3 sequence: CSATVSLATSADTQYF. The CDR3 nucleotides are TGCAGTGCTACTGTTTCACTAGCGACCTCGGCGGATACGCAGTATTTT.

The CDR3 here is CASSVTSGRGYEQYF. The CDR3 bases are TGTGCCAGCAGCGTAACTAGCGGGCGAGGCTACGAGCAGTACTTC. The rearrangement joins TRBV7-2 to TRBJ2-7; 9 bases align to TRBD2. V shed 5 bases and J 3 bases; nucleotides not matched to a gene: 8. This CDR3 contains 15 residues. Germline values: CDR1 SGHTA, CDR2 FQGNSA. Full variable domain (missing parts from reference TRBV7-2 and TRBJ2-7): GAGVSQSPSNKVTEKGKDVELRCDPISGHTALYWYRQSLGQGLEFLIYFQGNSAPDKSGLPSDRFSAERTGGSVSTLTIQRTQQEDSAVYLCASSVTSGRGYEQYFGPGTRLTVT.

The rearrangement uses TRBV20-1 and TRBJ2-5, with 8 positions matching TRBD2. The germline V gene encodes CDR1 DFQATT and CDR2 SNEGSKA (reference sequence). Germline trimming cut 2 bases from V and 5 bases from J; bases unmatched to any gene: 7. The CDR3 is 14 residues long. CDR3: CSARKSGSGETQYF. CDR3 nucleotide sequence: TGCAGTGCTAGAAAAAGCGGGAGTGGTGAGACCCAGTACTTC.

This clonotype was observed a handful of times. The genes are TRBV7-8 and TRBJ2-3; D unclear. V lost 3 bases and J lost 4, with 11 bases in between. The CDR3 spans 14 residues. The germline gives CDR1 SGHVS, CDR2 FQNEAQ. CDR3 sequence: CASSLSGVPDTQYF. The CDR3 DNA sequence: TGTGCCAGCAGCTTGTCTGGGGTACCAGATACGCAGTATTTT.

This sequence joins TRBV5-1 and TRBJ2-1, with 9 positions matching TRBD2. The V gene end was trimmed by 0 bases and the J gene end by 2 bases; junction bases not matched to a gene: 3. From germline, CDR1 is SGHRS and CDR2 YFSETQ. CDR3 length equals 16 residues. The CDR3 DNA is TGCGCCAGCAGCTTGGCTAGCGGGGCCACCTACAATGAGCAGTTCTTC. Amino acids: CASSLASGATYNEQFF.

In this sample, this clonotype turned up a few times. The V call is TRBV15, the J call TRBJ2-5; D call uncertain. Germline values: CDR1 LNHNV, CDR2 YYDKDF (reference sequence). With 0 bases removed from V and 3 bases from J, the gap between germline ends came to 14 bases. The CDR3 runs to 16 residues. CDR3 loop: CATSRDITALEETQYF. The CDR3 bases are TGTGCCACCAGCAGAGACATTACTGCTTTAGAAGAGACCCAGTACTTC.

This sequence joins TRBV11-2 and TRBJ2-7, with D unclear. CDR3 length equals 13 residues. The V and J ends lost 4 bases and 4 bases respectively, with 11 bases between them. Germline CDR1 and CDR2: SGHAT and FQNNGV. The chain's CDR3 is CASSSLGKYEQYF. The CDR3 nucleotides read TGTGCCAGCAGCTCCCTTGGCAAATACGAGCAGTACTTC.

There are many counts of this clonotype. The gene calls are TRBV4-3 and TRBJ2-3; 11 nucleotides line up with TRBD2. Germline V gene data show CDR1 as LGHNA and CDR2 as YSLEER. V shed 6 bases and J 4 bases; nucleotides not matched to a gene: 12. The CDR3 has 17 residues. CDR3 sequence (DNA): TGCGCCAGCAGACCTGGGGCACTAGCGGGGGCCGCAGATACGCAGTATTTT. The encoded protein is CASRPGALAGAADTQYF.